The text below deals with one T cell receptor (beta chain). V lost 3 bases and J 7 bases, leaving 9 bases between the germline ends. In germline, CDR1 is GTSNPN, CDR2 SVGIG (reference sequence). This CDR3 is built from 11 residues. These data come from a study of blood T cell repertoires in COVID-19. Across the study: Italy, Spain and the United States were the sources of the convalescent and acute COVID-19 samples.

Methods used by the authors: Estimated nucleated cell counts came from reference gene primer amplification. Sequencing used immunoSEQ multiplex PCR; TCRdb keeps in-frame clones, though not all of them. V, J and clone size were drawn from that table, and D and trimming were deduced from the DNA. The sample shows 210,000 or so clones, around four fifths of them seen only once. Sequencing was carried out using peripheral blood. The origin of this receptor is a man aged 45-60 years with active or convalescent COVID-19. This chain connects TRBV30 to TRBJ1-1, with D possibly being TRBD1 (5 bases). CDR3 sequence (DNA): TGTGCCTGGAGAGGGGTAGGTGAAGCTTTCTTT. Translating gives CAWRGVGEAFF.